This T cell receptor beta chain was recorded in a study of OX40 agonist ivuxolimab in advanced cancers. Regarding the study as a whole: On average, CD8+ T cells had more expanded clones than CD4+.

V lost 1 base and J lost 2; bases outside the gene matches: 1. The germline gives CDR1 SGHNT, CDR2 YENEEA. The CDR3 has 14 amino acids. This clone was seen a handful of times. Antigen: not known. The data were produced by immunoSEQ multiplex PCR, yet TCRdb's version contains in-frame clones alone and is incomplete. The table has about 29,000 clones, more than 85% seen once; the top ten hold approximately 20%. The clonotype originates from an adult with an advanced solid tumor such as melanoma, head and neck, liver or kidney cancer. The sequences come from CD4+ or CD8+ T cells sorted from blood, collected in a trial of the OX40 agonist ivuxolimab. The rearrangement uses TRBV11-3 and TRBJ2-7; 8 nucleotides agree with TRBD2. The CDR3 sequence: CASSLAGGTYEQYF. In DNA form, the CDR3 reads TGTGCCAGCAGCTTAGCGGGAGGGACCTACGAGCAGTACTTC.